Below are 20 T cell receptor beta chains sequenced from a single sample in a study of cytomegalovirus exposure and HLA in healthy donors. The PCR was carried out with 60 Vbeta primers and 13 Jbeta primers. Profiling relied on immunoSEQ multiplex PCR, and the TCRdb table lists in-frame clones only, not all of them. The sample comprises about 190,000 clones, around 85% of which are singletons, and 1% rests with the top ten. Sequencing was done on a sample of PBMCs. The receptors come from a boy under 10 years old in good health and CMV-seronegative.

CDR3 in DNA: TGTGCCAGCAGCTTAGTAGGGGAGGGTTCACCCCTCCACTTT. Residues: CASSLVGEGSPLHF. The chain is built from TRBV11-2 and TRBJ1-6; weak D call: TRBD1 (5 bases). The CDR3 covers 14 residues. The V and J ends lost 1 base and 9 bases respectively, with 10 bases between them. Germline V gene data show CDR1 as SGHAT and CDR2 as FQNNGV.

This clone was counted a single time. The chain uses TRBV11-2 and TRBJ2-7; tentatively, D is TRBD1 (6 bases). Trimming left V 1 base short and J 4 bases short, with 8 bases between. The CDR3 sequence is 13 residues long. CDR1 SGHAT and CDR2 FQNNGV come from the germline V gene. In DNA, the CDR3 is TGTGCCAGCAGCTTAGTGCAGGGGTACGAGCAGTACGTC. Its protein is CASSLVQGYEQYV.

CDR3 region: CASSLGSETYEQYF. The CDR3 bases are TGTGCCAGCAGCTTGGGGAGCGAGACCTACGAGCAGTACTTC. The chain couples TRBV5-6 to TRBJ2-7; D not certain. Trimming took off 0 bases at V and 2 bases at J, with 9 bases between the two ends. CDR3 length equals 14 residues. The germline gives CDR1 SGHDT, CDR2 YYEEEE.

The rearrangement joins TRBV21-1 to TRBJ2-1; TRBD2 is the table's D call and was not checked against the DNA. TRBV21-1 is annotated as a pseudogene. This CDR3 spans 15 amino acids. In DNA form, the CDR3 reads TGTGCCAGCAGCAAAGGGGCTAGCGGGAATAATGAGCAGTTCTTC. This encodes CASSKGASGNNEQFF.

The V gene is TRBV28, the J gene TRBJ1-1; 9 bases line up with TRBD1. The CDR3 spans 17 residues. V lost 6 bases, J lost 3 bases, and 14 bases stayed unmatched. CDR1 and CDR2 (germline): MDHEN, SYDVKM. The CDR3 nucleotides read TGTGCCAGCAGCCTACCCCAATACAGGGGGCCTTACACTGAAGCTTTCTTT. It translates to CASSLPQYRGPYTEAFF. The complete variable domain, with remaining parts taken from reference TRBV28 and TRBJ1-1, reads DVKVTQSSRYLVKRTGEKVFLECVQDMDHENMFWYRQDPGLGLRLIYFSYDVKMKEKGDIPEGYSVSREKKERFSLILESASTNQTSMYLCASSLPQYRGPYTEAFFGQGTRLTVV.

J is TRBJ1-1 and V is TRBV6-1, with 7 bases aligning to TRBD1. The germline CDR1 and CDR2 sequences are MNHNS and SASEGT. The V segment lost 6 bases and the J segment 2 bases; nucleotides outside the gene matches: 6. The CDR3 contains 14 residues. CDR3 amino acids: CASRRDSVNTEAFF. In DNA form, the CDR3 reads TGTGCCAGCAGAAGGGACAGCGTCAACACTGAAGCTTTCTTT.

The chain has TRBV30 and TRBJ2-3; D gene uncertain. Trimming took off 2 bases at V and 0 bases at J, with 9 bases between the two ends. Germline-derived CDR1 and CDR2 are GTSNPN and SVGIG (reference sequence). This CDR3 contains 14 residues. In nucleotides, the CDR3 is TGTGCCTGGAGTCCCCCCGGGAGCACAGATACGCAGTATTTT. Residues: CAWSPPGSTDTQYF.

The chain couples TRBV9 to TRBJ1-2, with a weak D call TRBD1 (6 bases). Germline V gives CDR1 SGDLS, CDR2 YYNGEE. There are 14 residues in the CDR3. V was trimmed by 0 bases and J by 9 bases, leaving 15 bases between them. CDR3 nucleotide sequence: TGTGCCAGCAGCGTAGAGGGGGACATCTGTAGCTACACCTTC. This sequence encodes CASSVEGDICSYTF.

The chain is built from TRBV28 and TRBJ2-7; weak D call: TRBD2 (6 bases). Trimming took 5 bases from V and 2 from J, leaving 13 bases between them. From germline, CDR1 is MDHEN and CDR2 SYDVKM. The CDR3 is 14 amino acids. The CDR3 loop reads CASSERELPYEQYF. The CDR3 nucleotides are TGTGCCAGCAGTGAACGGGAGCTCCCCTACGAGCAGTACTTC.

The CDR3 DNA reads as TGTGCCAGCAGCGGGGAACTAGATTTCCATGAGCAGTTCTTC. It specifies CASSGELDFHEQFF. This chain links TRBV9 with TRBJ2-1, with D possibly matching TRBD2 (5 bases). The CDR3 runs 14 residues. V was shortened by 3 bases and J by 8 bases, with 15 bases between the two germline ends. Germline V lookup: CDR1 SGDLS, CDR2 YYNGEE.

The V and J genes are TRBV6-5 and TRBJ1-1; 9 nucleotides line up with TRBD1. The junction had 9 bases not matched to a gene; V was cut back by 6 bases and J by 4 bases. CDR1 and CDR2 from the germline V gene are MNHEY and SVGAGI. The CDR3 extends over 15 amino acids. The CDR3 reads CASSNGRDRVTEAFF. CDR3 DNA sequence: TGTGCCAGCAGCAACGGCCGGGACAGGGTCACTGAAGCTTTCTTT.

This sequence joins TRBV11-3 and TRBJ1-5, with 8 nucleotides matching TRBD1. The junction had 13 bases not matched to a gene; V was cut back by 0 bases and J by 6 bases. CDR3 length: 18 residues. The germline V gene has CDR1 SGHNT and CDR2 YENEEA. The CDR3 DNA sequence: TGTGCCAGCAGCTTAGATACACAGGACAGGGTCGGGTCTCAGCCCCAGCATTTT. Translation gives CASSLDTQDRVGSQPQHF. The variable domain in full, completed from reference TRBV11-3 and TRBJ1-5, reads EAGVVQSPRYKIIEKKQPVAFWCNPISGHNTLYWYLQNLGQGPELLIRYENEEAVDDSQLPKDRFSAERLKGVDSTLKIQPAELGDSAVYLCASSLDTQDRVGSQPQHFGDGTRLSIL.

The gene calls are TRBV6-5 and TRBJ2-7; 9 bases are shared with TRBD1. Germline CDR1 and CDR2: MNHEY and SVGAGI. The CDR3 is made up of 15 amino acids. V was clipped by 6 bases and J by 5 bases; unmatched bases: 11. CDR3 residues: CASRVQDRGINEQYF. The CDR3, as DNA: TGTGCCAGCAGGGTCCAGGACAGGGGCATCAACGAGCAGTACTTC.

The chain carries TRBV4-2 and TRBJ1-2, with no clear D. This CDR3 has 15 amino acids. CDR1 and CDR2 from the germline V gene are LGHNA and YNFKEQ. The V end was cut by 1 base, the J end by 0 bases, with 9 bases between. The CDR3 coding sequence is TGTGCCAGCAGCCAAGTGGTCGACACTAACTATGGCTACACCTTC. It is translated as CASSQVVDTNYGYTF.

The chain links TRBV18 to TRBJ1-1, with TRBD1 as a possible D gene (5 bases). The germline gives CDR1 KGHSH, CDR2 LQKENI. Trimming removed 5 bases at V and 5 bases at J, with 18 bases between. This CDR3 is built from 15 residues. The CDR3 loop reads CASSATTAGVTEAFF. The CDR3 DNA sequence: TGTGCCAGCTCAGCTACGACAGCGGGGGTGACTGAAGCTTTCTTT.

The V gene is TRBV19, the J gene TRBJ2-6; the D is unclear. The CDR3 runs 15 residues. Between the trimmed V and J ends, which lost 3 bases and 0 bases, there was a span of 6 bases. Germline assignment: CDR1 LNHDA and CDR2 SQIVND (reference sequence). The CDR3 sequence is CASSIPRSGANVLTF. In DNA, the CDR3 is TGTGCCAGTAGTATCCCCCGCTCTGGGGCCAACGTCCTGACTTTC.

The chain uses TRBV6-6 and TRBJ2-3; 7 positions match TRBD2. CDR1 and CDR2 from the germline V gene are MNHNY and SVGAGI (reference sequence). The CDR3 covers 14 residues. V gave up 2 bases and J gave up 3 bases; unmatched junction bases: 2. The CDR3 loop is CASSYAGETDTQYF. DNA of the CDR3: TGTGCCAGCAGTTACGCGGGAGAGACAGATACGCAGTATTTT.

The chain uses TRBV5-1 and TRBJ2-1; 7 nucleotides agree with TRBD2. The CDR3 runs to 14 residues. The V and J ends lost 2 bases and 2 bases, in that order; junction bases with no gene match: 1. CDR1 is SGHRS and CDR2 is YFSETQ in the germline V gene. CDR3 sequence (DNA): TGCGCCAGCAGCTTACTAGCGACCTACAATGAGCAGTTCTTC. Encoded protein: CASSLLATYNEQFF. Based on the CDR3 plus reference TRBV5-1 and TRBJ2-1, the full variable domain is KAGVTQTPRYLIKTRGQQVTLSCSPISGHRSVSWYQQTPGQGLQFLFEYFSETQRNKGNFPGRFSGRQFSNSRSEMNVSTLELGDSALYLCASSLLATYNEQFFGPGTRLTVL.

V is TRBV15 and J is TRBJ2-3, with a tentative D call TRBD1 (6 bases). Germline V lookup: CDR1 LNHNV, CDR2 YYDKDF (reference sequence). The CDR3 is made up of 16 amino acids. Trimming took off 0 bases at V and 3 bases at J, with 13 bases between the two ends. CDR3 DNA: TGTGCCACCAGCAGAGATCCGTTCACAGGGACAGATACGCAGTATTTT. It is translated as CATSRDPFTGTDTQYF. Full variable domain (missing parts from reference TRBV15 and TRBJ2-3): DAMVIQNPRYQVTQFGKPVTLSCSQTLNHNVMYWYQQKSSQAPKLLFHYYDKDFNNEADTPDNFQSRRPNTSFCFLDIRSPGLGDTAMYLCATSRDPFTGTDTQYFGPGTRLTVL.

The rearrangement links TRBV28 to TRBJ1-2; D not certain. CDR1 and CDR2 from the germline V gene are MDHEN and SYDVKM. V lost 9 bases to trimming and J lost 0 bases, with 11 bases between them. The CDR3 runs to 13 residues. The CDR3 region has the DNA TGTGCCAGTTACTTCGGTACTAACTATGGCTACACCTTC. Protein: CASYFGTNYGYTF.